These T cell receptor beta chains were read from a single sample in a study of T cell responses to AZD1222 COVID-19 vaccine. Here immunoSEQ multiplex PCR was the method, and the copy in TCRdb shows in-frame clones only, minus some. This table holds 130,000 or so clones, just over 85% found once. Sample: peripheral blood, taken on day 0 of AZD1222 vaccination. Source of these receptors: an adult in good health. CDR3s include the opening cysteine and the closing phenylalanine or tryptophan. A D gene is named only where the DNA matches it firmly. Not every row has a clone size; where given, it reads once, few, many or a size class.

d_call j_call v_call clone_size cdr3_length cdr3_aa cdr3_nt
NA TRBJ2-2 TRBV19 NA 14 CASSINRGTGELFF TGTGCCAGTAGTATAAATCGGGGTACCGGGGAGCTGTTTTTT
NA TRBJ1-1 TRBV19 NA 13 CASGPHENTEAFF TGTGCCAGCGGGCCCCATGAAAACACTGAAGCTTTCTTT
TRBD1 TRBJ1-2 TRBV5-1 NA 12 CASSWDRHGYTF TGCGCCAGCAGCTGGGACAGACATGGCTACACCTTC
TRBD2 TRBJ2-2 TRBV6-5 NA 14 CASTSGGDTGELFF TGTGCCAGTACTAGCGGGGGCGACACCGGGGAGCTGTTTTTT
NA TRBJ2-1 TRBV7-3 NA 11 CASSPGGEQFF TGTGCCAGCAGCCCCGGGGGTGAGCAGTTCTTC
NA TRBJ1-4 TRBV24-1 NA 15 CATSDAAGGNEKLFF TGTGCCACCAGTGACGCCGCTGGGGGGAATGAAAAACTGTTTTTT
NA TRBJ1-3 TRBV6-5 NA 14 CASRPQGSGNTIYF TGTGCCAGCAGGCCACAGGGCTCTGGAAACACCATATATTTT
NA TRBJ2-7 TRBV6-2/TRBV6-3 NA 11 CASSRSYEQYF TGTGCCAGCAGCCGGTCCTACGAGCAGTACTTC
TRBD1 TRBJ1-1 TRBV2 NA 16 CASATPFGQGGTEAFF TGTGCCAGCGCGACCCCATTCGGACAGGGGGGCACTGAAGCTTTCTTT
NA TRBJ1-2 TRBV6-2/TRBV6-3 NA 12 CASSYSGYGYTF TGTGCCAGCAGTTATAGTGGCTATGGCTACACCTTC
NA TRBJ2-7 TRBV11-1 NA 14 CASSPGLGFYEQYF TGTGCCAGCAGCCCAGGCCTTGGGTTTTACGAGCAGTACTTC
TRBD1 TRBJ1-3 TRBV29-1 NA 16 CSATSTGGAGGNTIYF TGCAGCGCAACATCGACAGGGGGCGCGGGTGGAAACACCATATATTTT
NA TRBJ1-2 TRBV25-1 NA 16 CASSESFGRTNYGYTF TGTGCCAGCAGTGAATCTTTTGGCAGGACGAACTATGGCTACACCTTC
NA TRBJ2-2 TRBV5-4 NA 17 CASSTLGGALNTGELFF TGTGCCAGCAGCACCTTAGGAGGGGCCTTGAACACCGGGGAGCTGTTTTTT
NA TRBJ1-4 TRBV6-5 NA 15 CASTTNRSLLGKLFF TGTGCCAGCACCACGAACAGGAGTCTGTTGGGAAAACTGTTTTTT
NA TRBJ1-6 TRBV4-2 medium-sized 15 CASSQDGNGGSPLHF TGTGCCAGCAGCCAAGATGGCAACGGGGGGTCACCCCTCCACTTT
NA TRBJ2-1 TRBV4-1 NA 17 CASSHKVRSEGLYEQFF TGCGCCAGCAGCCATAAAGTGCGCAGTGAGGGTTTGTATGAGCAGTTCTTC
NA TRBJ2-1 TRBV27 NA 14 CASSLLASYNEQFF TGTGCCAGCAGTTTGTTAGCTTCCTACAATGAGCAGTTCTTC
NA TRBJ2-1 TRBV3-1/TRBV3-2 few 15 CASSQDVAPYNEQFF TGTGCCAGCAGCCAAGACGTGGCACCGTACAATGAGCAGTTCTTC
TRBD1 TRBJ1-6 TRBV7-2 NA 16 CASSRTGTRNNSPLHF TGTGCCAGCAGCCGGACAGGGACCCGTAATAATTCACCCCTCCACTTT
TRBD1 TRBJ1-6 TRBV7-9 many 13 CASSTGSHSPLHF TGTGCCAGTTCGACAGGGTCGCATTCACCCCTCCACTTT
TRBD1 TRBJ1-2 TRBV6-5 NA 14 CASSPGTGTYGYTF TGTGCCAGCAGCCCCGGGACAGGCACCTATGGCTACACCTTC
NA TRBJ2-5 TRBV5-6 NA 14 CASSLVGSQETQYF TGTGCCAGCAGCTTGGTCGGCTCCCAAGAGACCCAGTACTTC
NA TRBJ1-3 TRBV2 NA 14 CASYGVVSGNTIYF TGTGCCAGCTACGGAGTGGTCTCTGGAAACACCATATATTTT
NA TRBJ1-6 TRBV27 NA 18 CASSLFWRAGSYNSPLHF TGTGCCAGCAGTTTATTCTGGAGGGCGGGCTCCTATAATTCACCCCTCCACTTT
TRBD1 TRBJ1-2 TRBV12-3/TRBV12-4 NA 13 CASSPTGVYGYTF TGTGCCAGCAGCCCGACAGGGGTCTATGGCTACACCTTC
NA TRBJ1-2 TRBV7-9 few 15 CASSLLLGATHGYTF TGTGCCAGCAGCTTACTTCTGGGCGCCACCCATGGCTACACCTTC
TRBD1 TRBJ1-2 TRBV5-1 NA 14 CASSPTGGPVGYTF TGCGCCAGCAGCCCGACAGGGGGGCCTGTCGGCTACACCTTC
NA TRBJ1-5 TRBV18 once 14 CASSPQGSGQPQHF TGTGCCAGCTCACCACAGGGTAGTGGACAGCCCCAGCATTTT
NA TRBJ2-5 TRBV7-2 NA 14 CASSLVRFQETQYF TGTGCCAGCAGCTTGGTGCGGTTCCAAGAGACCCAGTACTTC
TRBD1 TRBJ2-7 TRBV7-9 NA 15 CASSLRDRGSGEQYF TGTGCCAGCAGCTTAAGGGACAGGGGTTCCGGCGAGCAGTACTTC
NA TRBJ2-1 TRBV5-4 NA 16 CASSPDTGTRYNEQFF TGTGCCAGCAGCCCAGATACCGGGACCCGTTACAATGAGCAGTTCTTC
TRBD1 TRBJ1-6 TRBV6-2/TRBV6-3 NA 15 CASSNNRGQNSPLHF TGTGCCAGCAGTAACAACAGGGGACAGAATTCACCCCTCCACTTT
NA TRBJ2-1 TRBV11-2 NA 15 CASSLLRSSYNEQFF TGTGCCAGCAGCTTACTCCGGAGCTCCTACAATGAGCAGTTCTTC
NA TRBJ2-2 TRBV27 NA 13 CASSFSFGGELFF TGTGCCAGCAGTTTTTCATTTGGCGGGGAGCTGTTTTTT
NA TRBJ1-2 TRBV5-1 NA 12 CASSLTDYGYTF TGCGCCAGCAGCTTGACGGACTATGGCTACACCTTC
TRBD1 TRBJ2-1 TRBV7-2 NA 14 CASSLGGTVDEQFF TGTGCCAGCAGCTTAGGTGGGACAGTTGATGAGCAGTTCTTC
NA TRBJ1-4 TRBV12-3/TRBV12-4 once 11 CATTAGEKLFF TGTGCCACCACAGCCGGGGAAAAACTGTTTTTT
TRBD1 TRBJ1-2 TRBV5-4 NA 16 CASSLGGQGLDYGYTF TGTGCCAGCAGCTTGGGGGGACAGGGTCTTGACTATGGCTACACCTTC
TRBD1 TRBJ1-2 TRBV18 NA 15 CASSPGGQALYGYTF TGTGCCAGCTCACCTGGCGGACAGGCTCTCTATGGCTACACCTTC
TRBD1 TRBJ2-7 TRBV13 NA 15 CASSLGAGTGYEQYF TGTGCCAGCAGCTTGGGGGCCGGGACAGGGTACGAGCAGTACTTC
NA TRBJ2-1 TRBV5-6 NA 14 CASSTILGPDEQFF TGTGCCAGCAGCACCATACTCGGACCGGATGAGCAGTTCTTC
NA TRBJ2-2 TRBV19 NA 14 CASSILRASGELFF TGTGCCAGTAGTATATTAAGGGCCTCCGGGGAGCTGTTTTTT
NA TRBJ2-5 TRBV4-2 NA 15 CASSPDLDGEETQYF TGTGCCAGCAGCCCCGACTTGGACGGGGAGGAGACCCAGTACTTC
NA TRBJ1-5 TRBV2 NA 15 CASSEQTGGNQPQHF TGTGCCAGCAGTGAGCAAACGGGGGGCAATCAGCCCCAGCATTTT
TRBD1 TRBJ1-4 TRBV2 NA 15 CASTEQTGGEEKLFF TGTGCCAGCACCGAACAGACAGGGGGCGAAGAAAAACTGTTTTTT
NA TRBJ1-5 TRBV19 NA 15 CASSIGNWENQPQHF TGTGCCAGTAGTATAGGAAACTGGGAGAATCAGCCCCAGCATTTT
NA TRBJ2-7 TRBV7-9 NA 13 CASSSMLGDEQYF TGTGCCAGCAGCTCCATGCTGGGGGACGAGCAGTACTTC
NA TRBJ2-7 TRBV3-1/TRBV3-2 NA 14 CASSQGSLLGEQYF TGTGCCAGCAGCCAAGGAAGCCTTCTTGGCGAGCAGTACTTC
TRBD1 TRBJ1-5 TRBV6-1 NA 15 CASTSQGDGNQPQHF TGTGCCAGCACTTCACAGGGGGACGGCAATCAGCCCCAGCATTTT
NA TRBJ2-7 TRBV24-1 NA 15 CATSDYGAGAYEQYF TGTGCCACCAGTGATTATGGCGCCGGCGCGTACGAGCAGTACTTC
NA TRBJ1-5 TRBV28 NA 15 CASSFPEVHNQPQHF TGTGCCAGCAGTTTCCCCGAGGTTCACAATCAGCCCCAGCATTTT
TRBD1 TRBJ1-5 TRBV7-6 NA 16 CASSLAPTGTNQPQHF TGTGCCAGCAGCTTAGCACCGACAGGGACCAATCAGCCCCAGCATTTT
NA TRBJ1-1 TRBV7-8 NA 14 CASSTLQGRTEAFF TGTGCCAGCAGCACGTTACAGGGTCGGACTGAAGCTTTCTTT
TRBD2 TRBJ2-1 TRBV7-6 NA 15 CASSLLAGGYDEQFF TGTGCCAGCAGCTTATTAGCGGGGGGGTATGATGAGCAGTTCTTC
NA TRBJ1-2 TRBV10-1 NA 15 CASSPVHQGRYGYTF TGCGCCAGCAGCCCCGTCCATCAGGGTAGATATGGCTACACCTTC
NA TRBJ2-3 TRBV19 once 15 CASSIGPRDTDTQYF TGTGCCAGTAGTATAGGGCCGCGGGACACAGATACGCAGTATTTT